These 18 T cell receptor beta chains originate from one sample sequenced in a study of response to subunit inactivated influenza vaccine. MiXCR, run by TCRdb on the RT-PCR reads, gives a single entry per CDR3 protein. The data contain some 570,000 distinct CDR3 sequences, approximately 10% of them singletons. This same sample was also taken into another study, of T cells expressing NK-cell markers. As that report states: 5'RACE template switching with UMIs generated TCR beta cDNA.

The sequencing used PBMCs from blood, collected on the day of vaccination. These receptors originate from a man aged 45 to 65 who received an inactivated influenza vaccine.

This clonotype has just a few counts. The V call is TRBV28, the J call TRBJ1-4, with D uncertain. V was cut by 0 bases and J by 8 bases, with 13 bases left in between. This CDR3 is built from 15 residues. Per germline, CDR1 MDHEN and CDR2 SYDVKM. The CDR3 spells CASSLWGRMEEKLFF. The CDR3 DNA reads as TGTGCCAGCAGTTTATGGGGGAGGATGGAGGAAAAACTGTTTTTT. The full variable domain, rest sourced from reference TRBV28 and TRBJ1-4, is DVKVTQSSRYLVKRTGEKVFLECVQDMDHENMFWYRQDPGLGLRLIYFSYDVKMKEKGDIPEGYSVSREKKERFSLILESASTNQTSMYLCASSLWGRMEEKLFFGSGTQLSVL.

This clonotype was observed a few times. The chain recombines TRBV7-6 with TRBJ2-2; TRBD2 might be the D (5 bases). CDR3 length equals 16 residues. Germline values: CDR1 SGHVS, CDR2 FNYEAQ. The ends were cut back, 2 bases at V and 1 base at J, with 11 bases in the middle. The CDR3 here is CASSLFPAGNTGELFF. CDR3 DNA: TGTGCCAGCAGCTTATTTCCGGCGGGGAACACCGGGGAGCTGTTTTTT.

CDR3 nucleotides: TGTGCCAGCAGCTCCAATCCGGTACAGGACCGAAATGGCTACACCTTC. Amino acid sequence: CASSSNPVQDRNGYTF. The chain employs TRBV7-9 and TRBJ1-2; D is perhaps TRBD1 (5 bases). Trimming cost V 4 bases and J 6 bases, with 21 bases left between them. CDR3 length: 16 residues. The germline CDR1 and CDR2 sequences are SEHNR and FQNEAQ (reference sequence).

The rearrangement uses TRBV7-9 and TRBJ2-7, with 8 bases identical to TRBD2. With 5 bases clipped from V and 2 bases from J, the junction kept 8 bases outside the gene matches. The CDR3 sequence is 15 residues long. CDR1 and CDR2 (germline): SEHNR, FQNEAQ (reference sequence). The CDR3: CASSLASGSTYEQYF. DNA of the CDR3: TGTGCCAGCAGCCTCGCTAGCGGGTCGACCTACGAGCAGTACTTC. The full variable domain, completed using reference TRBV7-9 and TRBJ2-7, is DTGVSQNPRHKITKRGQNVTFRCDPISEHNRLYWYRQTLGQGPEFLTYFQNEAQLEKSRLLSDRFSAERPKGSFSTLEIQRTEQGDSAMYLCASSLASGSTYEQYFGPGTRLTVT.

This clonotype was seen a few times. The CDR3 loop reads CASSLIQGPYNEQFF. In DNA, the CDR3 is TGTGCCAGCAGCTTAATTCAGGGCCCCTACAATGAGCAGTTCTTC. The chain carries TRBV7-2 and TRBJ2-1; D perhaps matches TRBD1 (5 bases). V was trimmed by 2 bases and J by 2 bases, leaving 10 bases between them. CDR3 size: 15 residues. CDR1 is SGHTA, CDR2 FQGNSA, per germline.

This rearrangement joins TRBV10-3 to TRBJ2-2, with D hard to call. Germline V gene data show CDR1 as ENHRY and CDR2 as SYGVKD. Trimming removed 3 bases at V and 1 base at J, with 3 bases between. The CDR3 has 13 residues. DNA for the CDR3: TGTGCCATCAGTGAAGAGAACACCGGGGAGCTGTTTTTT. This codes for CAISEENTGELFF.

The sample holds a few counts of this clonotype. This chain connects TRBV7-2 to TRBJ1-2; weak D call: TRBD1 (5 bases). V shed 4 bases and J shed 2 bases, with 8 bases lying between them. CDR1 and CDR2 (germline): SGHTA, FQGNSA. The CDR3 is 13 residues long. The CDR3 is CASSSGLNYGYTF. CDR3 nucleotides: TGTGCCAGCAGCTCGGGACTAAACTATGGCTACACCTTC.

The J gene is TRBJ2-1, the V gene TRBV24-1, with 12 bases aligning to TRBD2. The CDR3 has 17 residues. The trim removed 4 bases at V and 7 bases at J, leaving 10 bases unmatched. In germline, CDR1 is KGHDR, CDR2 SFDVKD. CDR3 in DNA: TGTGCCACCAGTGAGCCGACTAGCGGGAGCCCCTGGAATGAGCAGTTCTTC. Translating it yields CATSEPTSGSPWNEQFF.

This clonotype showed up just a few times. The CDR3 sequence: CASRTSGGTGSSEQYF. In DNA, the CDR3 is TGCGCCAGCCGGACTAGCGGGGGGACCGGGTCCAGTGAGCAGTACTTC. This chain uses TRBV10-2 with TRBJ2-7; 14 nucleotides align to TRBD2. Germline trimming cut 8 bases from V and 7 bases from J; bases unmatched to any gene: 13. This CDR3 region has 16 residues. The germline V gene has CDR1 WSHSY and CDR2 SAAADI.

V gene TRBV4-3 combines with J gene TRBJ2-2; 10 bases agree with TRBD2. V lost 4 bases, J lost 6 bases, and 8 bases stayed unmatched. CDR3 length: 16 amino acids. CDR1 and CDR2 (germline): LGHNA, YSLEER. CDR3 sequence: CASSPKLAGISGELFF. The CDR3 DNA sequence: TGCGCCAGCAGCCCGAAACTAGCGGGAATATCCGGGGAGCTGTTTTTT.

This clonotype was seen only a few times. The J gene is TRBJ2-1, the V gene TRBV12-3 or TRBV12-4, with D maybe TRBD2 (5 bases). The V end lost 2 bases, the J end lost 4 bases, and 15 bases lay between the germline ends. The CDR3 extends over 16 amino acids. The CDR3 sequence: CASSLRGRRLYNEQFF. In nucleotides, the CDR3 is TGTGCCAGCAGTTTACGTGGGCGGAGGCTGTACAATGAGCAGTTCTTC.

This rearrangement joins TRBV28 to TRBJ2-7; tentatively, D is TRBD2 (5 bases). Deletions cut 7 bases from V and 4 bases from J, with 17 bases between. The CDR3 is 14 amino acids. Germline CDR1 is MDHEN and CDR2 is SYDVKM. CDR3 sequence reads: CASNPSTSRYEQYF. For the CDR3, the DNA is TGTGCCAGCAACCCCTCCACTAGTAGATACGAGCAGTACTTC.

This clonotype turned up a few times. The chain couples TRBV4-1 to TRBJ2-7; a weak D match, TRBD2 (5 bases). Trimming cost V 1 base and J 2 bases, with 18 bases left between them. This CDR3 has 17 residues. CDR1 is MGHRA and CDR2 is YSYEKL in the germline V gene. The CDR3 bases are TGCGCCAGCAGCCAAGGTTCCTTGGCGGGCCCGGCCTACGAGCAGTACTTC. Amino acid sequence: CASSQGSLAGPAYEQYF.

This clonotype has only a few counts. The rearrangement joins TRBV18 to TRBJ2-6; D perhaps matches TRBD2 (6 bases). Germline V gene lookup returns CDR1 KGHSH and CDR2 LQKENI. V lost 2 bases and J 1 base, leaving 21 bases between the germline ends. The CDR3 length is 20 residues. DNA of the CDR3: TGTGCCAGCTCACCAATTCTTCACAGCTCGGGGGTTTCTGGGGCCAACGTCCTGACTTTC. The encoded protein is CASSPILHSSGVSGANVLTF.

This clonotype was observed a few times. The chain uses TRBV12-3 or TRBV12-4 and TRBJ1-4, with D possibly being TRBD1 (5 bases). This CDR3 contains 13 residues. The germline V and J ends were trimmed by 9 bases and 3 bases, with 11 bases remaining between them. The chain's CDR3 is CASGRAANEKLFF. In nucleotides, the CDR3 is TGTGCCAGTGGCAGGGCTGCTAATGAAAAACTGTTTTTT.

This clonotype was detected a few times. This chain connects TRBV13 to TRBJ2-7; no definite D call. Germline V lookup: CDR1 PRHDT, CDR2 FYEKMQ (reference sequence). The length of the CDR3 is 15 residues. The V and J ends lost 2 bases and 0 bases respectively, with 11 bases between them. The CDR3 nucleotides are TGTGCCAGCAGCTTACAATACAGTAGCTCCTACGAGCAGTACTTC. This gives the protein CASSLQYSSSYEQYF.

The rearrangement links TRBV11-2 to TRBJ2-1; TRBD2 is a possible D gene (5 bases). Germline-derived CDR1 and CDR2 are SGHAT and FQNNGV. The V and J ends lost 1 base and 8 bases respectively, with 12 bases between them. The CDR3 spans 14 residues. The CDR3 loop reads CASSLGSAGYEQFF. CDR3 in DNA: TGTGCCAGCAGCTTAGGAAGTGCGGGCTATGAGCAGTTCTTC.

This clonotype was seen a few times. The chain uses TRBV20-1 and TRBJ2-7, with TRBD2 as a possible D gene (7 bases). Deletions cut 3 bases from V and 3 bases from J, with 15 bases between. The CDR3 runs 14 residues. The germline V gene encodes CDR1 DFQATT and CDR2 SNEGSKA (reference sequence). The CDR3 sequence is CSARSGDTYYEQYF. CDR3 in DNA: TGCAGTGCTAGGAGCGGGGACACCTACTACGAGCAGTACTTC.